This is a list of T cell receptor beta chains from one sample in a study of blood T cell repertoires in COVID-19. Using immunoSEQ multiplex PCR, the repertoire was profiled, and TCRdb retains in-frame clones only, with some absent. Among 100,000 or so clones listed, around 85% were seen once. Sample: peripheral blood. The receptors shown here come from a man in his forties or fifties with active or convalescent COVID-19. Each CDR3 is given with its conserved first and last residue. Fields, in order: V gene, J gene, clone size, D gene, CDR3 protein, CDR3 DNA. D genes are given only for firm matches. Only part of the rows carry a size: once, few, many, or a class if the clone is expanded.

>TRBV5-1|TRBJ2-3|.|TRBD1
CASSRTGEDTQYF
TGCGCCAGCAGCCGGACAGGGGAAGATACGCAGTATTTT
>TRBV10-3|TRBJ1-1|.|.
CAISESSGLNTEAFF
TGTGCCATCAGTGAGTCATCAGGCCTGAACACTGAAGCTTTCTTT
>TRBV4-2|TRBJ2-5|.|.
CASSQEVQRVQTQYF
TGTGCCAGCAGCCAAGAAGTCCAGCGGGTCCAGACCCAGTACTTC
>TRBV30|TRBJ1-2|.|TRBD1
CALGTGVDGYTF
TGTGCCTTGGGGACAGGGGTCGATGGCTACACCTTC
>TRBV3-1/TRBV3-2|TRBJ2-2|.|.
CASSQAGSGHTGELFF
TGTGCCAGCAGCCAAGCAGGGTCGGGTCACACCGGGGAGCTGTTTTTT
>TRBV20-1|TRBJ1-5|.|.
CSASGQKINQPQHF
TGCAGTGCTAGTGGTCAGAAAATCAATCAGCCCCAGCATTTT
>TRBV5-1|TRBJ1-1|.|.
CASSSGLSGTEAFF
TGCGCCAGCAGCTCTGGACTCTCGGGCACTGAAGCTTTCTTT
>TRBV19|TRBJ2-5|.|TRBD2
CASSPGLAETQYF
TGTGCCAGTAGTCCCGGACTAGCAGAGACCCAGTACTTC
>TRBV15|TRBJ2-2|.|.
CATSGPRGTGTGELFF
TGTGCCACCAGCGGGCCTCGGGGGACGGGCACCGGGGAGCTGTTTTTT
>TRBV29-1|TRBJ2-1|.|.
CSVEELVNEQFF
TGCAGCGTTGAAGAACTAGTCAATGAGCAGTTCTTC
>TRBV2|TRBJ1-2|once|.
CASSPGKSSLNYGYTF
TGTGCCAGCAGTCCCGGGAAGTCGAGTCTTAACTATGGCTACACCTTC
>TRBV2|TRBJ2-7|many|TRBD1
CASSRQGAGEQYF
TGTGCCAGCAGTAGACAGGGGGCGGGCGAGCAGTACTTC
>TRBV27|TRBJ2-6|.|.
CASSNSGAGGANVLTF
TGTGCCAGCAGTAATTCAGGGGCAGGCGGGGCCAACGTCCTGACTTTC
>TRBV5-1|TRBJ1-1|.|.
CASSYSGFTEAFF
TGCGCCAGCAGCTACTCAGGGTTCACTGAAGCTTTCTTT
>TRBV4-2|TRBJ1-3|.|.
CASSQDPAGSGNTIYF
TGTGCCAGCAGCCAAGATCCCGCAGGTTCTGGAAACACCATATATTTT
>TRBV19|TRBJ2-7|.|TRBD1
CATGQDSYEQYF
TGTGCCACGGGACAGGACTCCTACGAGCAGTACTTC
>TRBV30|TRBJ2-2|.|.
CAWSVGQGLTGELFF
TGTGCCTGGAGTGTAGGTCAGGGTCTAACCGGGGAGCTGTTTTTT
>TRBV15|TRBJ1-6|.|.
CATRTTEDNSPLHF
TGTGCCACCAGGACTACAGAGGACAATTCACCCCTCCACTTT
>TRBV5-6|TRBJ2-4|.|.
CASSPWGGASYIQYF
TGTGCCAGCAGCCCCTGGGGGGGGGCGTCGTACATTCAGTACTTC
>TRBV19|TRBJ1-5|.|TRBD1
CASTSDRGRGNQPQHF
TGTGCCAGTACCTCAGACAGGGGGCGAGGGAATCAGCCCCAGCATTTT
>TRBV28|TRBJ2-7|few|.
CASSRRGYEQYF
TGTGCCAGCAGCAGACGGGGCTACGAGCAGTACTTC
>TRBV12-5|TRBJ2-5|.|TRBD2
CASGFGTSGKRTQYF
TGTGCTAGTGGTTTTGGGACTAGCGGCAAGAGGACCCAGTACTTC
>TRBV2|TRBJ2-3|once|.
CASSGQGFPDTQYF
TGTGCCAGCAGTGGTCAGGGATTCCCAGATACGCAGTATTTT
>TRBV6-2/TRBV6-3|TRBJ2-7|.|TRBD2
CASSIAGTLYEQYF
TGTGCCAGCAGTATAGCGGGAACCCTCTACGAGCAGTACTTC
>TRBV18|TRBJ1-4|.|.
CASSPDQAGKLFF
TGTGCCAGCTCACCAGATCAGGCTGGGAAACTGTTTTTT
>TRBV11-3|TRBJ2-1|.|TRBD1
CASSFHRGLREQFF
TGTGCCAGCAGTTTTCACAGGGGGCTAAGGGAGCAGTTCTTC
>TRBV19|TRBJ1-3|once|.
CASRSTSTDSGNTIYF
TGTGCCAGTAGGTCGACCTCGACAGACTCTGGAAACACCATATATTTT
>TRBV5-6|TRBJ2-7|.|.
CASRPSGGPISYEQYF
TGTGCCAGCCGCCCGAGCGGAGGGCCAATCTCCTACGAGCAGTACTTC
>TRBV6-5|TRBJ1-2|.|TRBD1
CASSLMDRVYDGYTF
TGTGCCAGCAGCTTAATGGACAGGGTTTATGATGGCTACACCTTC